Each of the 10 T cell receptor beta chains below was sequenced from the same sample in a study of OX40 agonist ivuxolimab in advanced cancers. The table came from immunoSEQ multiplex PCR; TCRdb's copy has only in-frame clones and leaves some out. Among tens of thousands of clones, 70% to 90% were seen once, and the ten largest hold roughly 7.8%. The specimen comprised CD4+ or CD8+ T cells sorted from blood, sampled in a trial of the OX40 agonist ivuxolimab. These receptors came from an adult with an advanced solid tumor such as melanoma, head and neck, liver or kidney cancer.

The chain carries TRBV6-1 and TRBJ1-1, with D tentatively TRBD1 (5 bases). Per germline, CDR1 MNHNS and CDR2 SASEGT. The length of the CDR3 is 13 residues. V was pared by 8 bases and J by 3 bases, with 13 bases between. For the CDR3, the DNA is TGTGCCAGCGTTTTGGACACATACACTGAAGCTTTCTTT. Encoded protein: CASVLDTYTEAFF.

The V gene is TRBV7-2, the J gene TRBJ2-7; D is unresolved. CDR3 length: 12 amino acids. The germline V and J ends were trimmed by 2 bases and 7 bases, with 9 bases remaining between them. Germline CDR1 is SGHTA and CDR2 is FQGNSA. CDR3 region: CASSLSAGEQYF. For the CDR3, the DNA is TGTGCCAGCAGCTTAAGTGCCGGGGAGCAGTACTTC.

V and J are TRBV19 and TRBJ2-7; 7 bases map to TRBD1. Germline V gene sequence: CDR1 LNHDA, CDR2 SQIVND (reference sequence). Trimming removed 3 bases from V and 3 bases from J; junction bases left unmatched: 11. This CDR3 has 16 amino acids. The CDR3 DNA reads TGTGCCAGTAGTATGGATACCTGGGACAGAATCTACGAGCAGTACTTC. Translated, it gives CASSMDTWDRIYEQYF. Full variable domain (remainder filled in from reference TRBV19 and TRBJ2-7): DGGITQSPKYLFRKEGQNVTLSCEQNLNHDAMYWYRQDPGQGLRLIYYSQIVNDFQKGDIAEGYSVSREKKESFPLTVTSAQKNPTAFYLCASSMDTWDRIYEQYFGPGTRLTVT.

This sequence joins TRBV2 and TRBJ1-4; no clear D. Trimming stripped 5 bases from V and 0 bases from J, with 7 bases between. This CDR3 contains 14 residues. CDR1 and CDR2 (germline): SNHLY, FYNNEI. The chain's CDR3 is CASSSSATNEKLFF. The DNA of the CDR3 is TGTGCCAGCAGTTCAAGCGCAACTAATGAAAAACTGTTTTTT.

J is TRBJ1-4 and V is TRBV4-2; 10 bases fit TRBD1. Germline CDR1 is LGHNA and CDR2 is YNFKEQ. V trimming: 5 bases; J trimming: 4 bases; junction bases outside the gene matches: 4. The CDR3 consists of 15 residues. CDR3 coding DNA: TGTGCCAGCAGCATGACAGGGGGCGTTAATGAAAAACTGTTTTTT. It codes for CASSMTGGVNEKLFF.

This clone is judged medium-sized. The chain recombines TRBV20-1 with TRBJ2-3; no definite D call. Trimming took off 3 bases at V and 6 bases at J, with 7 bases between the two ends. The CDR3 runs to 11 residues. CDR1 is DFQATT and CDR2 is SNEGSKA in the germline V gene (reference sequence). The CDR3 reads CSASYGDTQYF. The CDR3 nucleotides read TGCAGTGCTAGCTATGGGGATACGCAGTATTTT.

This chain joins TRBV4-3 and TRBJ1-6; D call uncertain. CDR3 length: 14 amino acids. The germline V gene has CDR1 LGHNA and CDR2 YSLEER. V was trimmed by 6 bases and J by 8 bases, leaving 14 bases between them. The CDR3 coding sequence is TGCGCCAGCAGTGGAGGGATGGGTGATTCACCCCTCCACTTT. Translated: CASSGGMGDSPLHF.

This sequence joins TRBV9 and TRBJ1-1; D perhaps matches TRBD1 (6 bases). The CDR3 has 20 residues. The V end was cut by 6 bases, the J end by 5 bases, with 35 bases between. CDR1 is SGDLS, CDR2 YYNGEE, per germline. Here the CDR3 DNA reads TGTGCCAGCAAACCCCTCCTCTCCTCACAGGGAGTTTTTGCGTGGACTGAAGCTTTCTTT. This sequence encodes CASKPLLSSQGVFAWTEAFF.

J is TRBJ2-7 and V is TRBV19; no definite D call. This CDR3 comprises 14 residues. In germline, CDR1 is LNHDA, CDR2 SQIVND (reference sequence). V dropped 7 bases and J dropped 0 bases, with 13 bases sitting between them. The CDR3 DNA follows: TGTGCCAGTAAGGAACAGTCAAGCTCCTACGAGCAGTACTTC. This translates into CASKEQSSSYEQYF.

This CDR3 reads CASSEGLAGASNTGELFF. DNA of the CDR3: TGTGCCAGCAGTGAAGGACTAGCGGGGGCCTCTAACACCGGGGAGCTGTTTTTT. V and J are TRBV2 and TRBJ2-2; TRBD2 matches at 12 bases. The length of the CDR3 is 18 residues. Germline CDR1 SNHLY, CDR2 FYNNEI. V gave up 1 base and J gave up 2 bases; unmatched junction bases: 5.